This entry features one T cell receptor (beta chain) sequence. This CDR3 region has 13 residues. Trimming took off 5 bases at V and 4 bases at J, with 11 bases between the two ends. Germline values: CDR1 MNHEY, CDR2 SVGEGT. This sample is drawn from a study of blood T cell repertoires in COVID-19. Method: immunoSEQ multiplex PCR; TCRdb's copy keeps in-frame clones and lacks some. The table lists 250,000 or so clones, 80% to 90% of them singletons. The sample taken for sequencing was PBMCs or T cells enriched from blood (not recorded which). This rearrangement joins TRBV6-2 or TRBV6-3 to TRBJ1-2, with D perhaps matching TRBD1 (5 bases). The TCR sequence derives from a woman aged 45 to 65 who had recovered from COVID-19. The CDR3 region is CASSPRVPYGYTF. The CDR3 DNA sequence: TGTGCCAGCAGTCCCAGGGTGCCCTATGGCTACACCTTC.